This T cell receptor beta chain was identified during a study of cytomegalovirus exposure and HLA in healthy donors. Study observations and caveats: Beyond CMV serostatus, there was no information to go on about immune exposure.

CDR3 length: 14 amino acids. Germline assignment: CDR1 SGHNT and CDR2 YYREEE (reference sequence). Trimming left V 4 bases short and J 6 bases short, with 17 bases between. 60 Vbeta and 13 Jbeta primers were used in PCR. Data came from immunoSEQ multiplex PCR; TCRdb stores just in-frame clones and leaves some out. The data contain roughly 150,000 clones, 60% to 80% of them singletons. For this clone: Its antigen is not known.

The TCR originated in a male donor in good health and CMV-seronegative. The chain links TRBV5-4 to TRBJ2-7; D is undetermined. The sample comprised PBMCs. The CDR3 region is CASSTDPSVPEQYF. CDR3 sequence (DNA): TGTGCCAGCAGCACAGACCCCTCAGTGCCCGAGCAGTACTTC. Based on the CDR3 plus reference TRBV5-4 and TRBJ2-7, the full variable domain is ETGVTQSPTHLIKTRGQQVTLRCSSQSGHNTVSWYQQALGQGPQFIFQYYREEENGRGNFPPRFSGLQFPNYSSELNVNALELDDSALYLCASSTDPSVPEQYFGPGTRLTVT.